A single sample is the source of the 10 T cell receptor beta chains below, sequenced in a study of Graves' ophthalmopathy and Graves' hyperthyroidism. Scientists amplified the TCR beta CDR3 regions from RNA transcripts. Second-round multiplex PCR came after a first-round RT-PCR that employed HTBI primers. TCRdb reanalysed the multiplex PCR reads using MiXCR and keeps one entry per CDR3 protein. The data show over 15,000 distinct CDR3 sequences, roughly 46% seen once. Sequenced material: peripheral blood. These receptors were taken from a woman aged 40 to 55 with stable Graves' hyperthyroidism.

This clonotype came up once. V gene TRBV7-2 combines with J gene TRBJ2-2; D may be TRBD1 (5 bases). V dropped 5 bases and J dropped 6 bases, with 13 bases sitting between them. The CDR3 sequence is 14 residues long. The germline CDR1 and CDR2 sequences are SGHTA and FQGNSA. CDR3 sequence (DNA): TGTGCCAGCAGCAGTGGCGCAGGGCCCGGGGAGCTGTTTTTT. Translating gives CASSSGAGPGELFF.

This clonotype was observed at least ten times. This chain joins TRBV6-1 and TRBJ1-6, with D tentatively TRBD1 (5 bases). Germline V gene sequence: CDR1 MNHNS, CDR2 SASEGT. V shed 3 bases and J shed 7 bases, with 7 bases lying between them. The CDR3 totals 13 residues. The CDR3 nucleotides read TGTGCCAGCAGTGAGGGGCCCAATTCACCCCTCCACTTT. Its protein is CASSEGPNSPLHF.

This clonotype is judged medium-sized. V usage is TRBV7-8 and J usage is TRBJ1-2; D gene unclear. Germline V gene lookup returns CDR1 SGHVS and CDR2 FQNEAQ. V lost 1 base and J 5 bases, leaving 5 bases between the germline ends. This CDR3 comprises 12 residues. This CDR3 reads CASSLGGYGYTF. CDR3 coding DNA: TGTGCCAGCAGCTTAGGAGGGTATGGCTACACCTTC.

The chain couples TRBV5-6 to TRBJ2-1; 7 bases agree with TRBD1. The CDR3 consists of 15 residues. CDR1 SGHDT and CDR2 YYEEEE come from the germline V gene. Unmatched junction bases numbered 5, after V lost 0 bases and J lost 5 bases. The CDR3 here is CASSLVGTVDNEQFF. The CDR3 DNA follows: TGTGCCAGCAGCTTGGTCGGGACAGTGGACAATGAGCAGTTCTTC. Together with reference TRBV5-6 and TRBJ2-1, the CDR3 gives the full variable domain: DAGVTQSPTHLIKTRGQQVTLRCSPKSGHDTVSWYQQALGQGPQFIFQYYEEEERQRGNFPDRFSGHQFPNYSSELNVNALLLGDSALYLCASSLVGTVDNEQFFGPGTRLTVL.

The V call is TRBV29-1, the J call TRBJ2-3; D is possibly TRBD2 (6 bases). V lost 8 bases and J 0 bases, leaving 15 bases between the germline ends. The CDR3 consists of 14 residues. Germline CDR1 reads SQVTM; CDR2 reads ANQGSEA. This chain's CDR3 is CSLRDFTSTDTQYF. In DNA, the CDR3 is TGCAGCCTGCGGGACTTCACTAGCACAGATACGCAGTATTTT.

DNA of the CDR3: TGTGCCAGCAGGGGACAGAGCTCTGGGGCCAACGTCCTGACTTTC. It encodes CASRGQSSGANVLTF. The V and J genes are TRBV6-6 and TRBJ2-6; 7 bases map to TRBD1. Germline V CDR1 and CDR2: MNHNY, SVGAGI (reference sequence). The CDR3 runs 15 residues. Trimming cost V 6 bases and J 0 bases; bases outside gene matches: 2.

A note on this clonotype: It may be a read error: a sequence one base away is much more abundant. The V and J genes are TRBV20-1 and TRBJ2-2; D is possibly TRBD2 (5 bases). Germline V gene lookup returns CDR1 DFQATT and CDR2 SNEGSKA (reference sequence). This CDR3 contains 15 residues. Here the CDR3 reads CSARDVLAATGELVF. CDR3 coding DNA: TGCAGTGCTAGAGATGTGCTAGCTGCTACCGGGGAGCTGGTTTTT.

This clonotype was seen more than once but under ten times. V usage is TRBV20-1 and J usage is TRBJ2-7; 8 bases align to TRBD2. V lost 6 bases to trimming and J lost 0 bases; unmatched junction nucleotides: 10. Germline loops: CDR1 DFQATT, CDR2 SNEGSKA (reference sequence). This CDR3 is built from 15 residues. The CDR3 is CSADLAGSSSYEQYF. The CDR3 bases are TGCAGTGCCGACCTAGCGGGTAGCAGCTCCTACGAGCAGTACTTC.

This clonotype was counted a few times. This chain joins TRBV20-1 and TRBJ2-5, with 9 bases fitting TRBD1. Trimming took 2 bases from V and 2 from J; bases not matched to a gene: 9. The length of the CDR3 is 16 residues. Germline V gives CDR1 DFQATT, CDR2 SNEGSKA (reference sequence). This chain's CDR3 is CSARPRTGAAQETQYF. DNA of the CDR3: TGCAGTGCTAGACCAAGGACAGGGGCCGCACAAGAGACCCAGTACTTC.

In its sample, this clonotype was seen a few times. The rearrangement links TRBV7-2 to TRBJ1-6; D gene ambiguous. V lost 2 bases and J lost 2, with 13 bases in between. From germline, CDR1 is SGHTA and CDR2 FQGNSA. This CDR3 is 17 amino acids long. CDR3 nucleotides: TGTGCCAGCAGCTTAATTAGGGCGGGGACCTATAATTCACCCCTCCACTTT. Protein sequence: CASSLIRAGTYNSPLHF.